The rows below give T cell receptor beta chains drawn from one sample of a study of blood T cell repertoires in COVID-19. Method: immunoSEQ multiplex PCR; TCRdb's copy keeps in-frame clones and lacks some. Of a few hundred thousand clones listed, about four fifths were seen once; the top ten hold less than 6%. Sequencing was performed on PBMCs or T cells enriched from blood (not recorded which). These receptors were taken from a woman aged 45-65 years who had recovered from COVID-19. The CDR3 runs from the conserved cysteine through the conserved F or W. Fields, in order: clone size, V gene, D gene, CDR3 length, J gene, CDR3 protein, CDR3 DNA. D genes are given only for firm matches. Only some rows state a clone size, as once, few, many or a class for expanded clones.

-	TRBV4-1	-	13	TRBJ1-2	CASSQATGQGYTF	TGCGCCAGCAGCCAAGCGACAGGCCAAGGCTACACCTTC
-	TRBV3-1/TRBV3-2	-	15	TRBJ1-1	CATRGGDHMNTEAFF	TGTGCCACGCGGGGAGGGGACCACATGAACACTGAAGCTTTCTTT
-	TRBV20-1	-	15	TRBJ2-7	CSASKPGWSSFEQYF	TGCAGTGCTAGTAAGCCGGGATGGTCTTCGTTCGAGCAGTACTTC
-	TRBV25-1	-	15	TRBJ1-3	CASRETGASGNTIYF	TGTGCCAGCAGGGAGACAGGAGCCTCTGGAAACACCATATATTTT
-	TRBV5-1	TRBD1	15	TRBJ2-2	CASSWGQGNTGELFF	TGCGCCAGCAGCTGGGGACAGGGGAACACCGGGGAGCTGTTTTTT
-	TRBV7-2	-	14	TRBJ1-5	CASSLVGSNQPQHF	TGTGCCAGCAGCTTAGTTGGCAGCAATCAGCCCCAGCATTTT
-	TRBV5-6	-	14	TRBJ1-5	CASSLWAGNQPQHF	TGTGCCAGCAGCTTGTGGGCGGGGAATCAGCCCCAGCATTTT
-	TRBV30	TRBD1	16	TRBJ1-6	CAWGPRDRGLNSPLHF	TGTGCCTGGGGACCTAGGGACAGGGGGCTCAATTCACCCCTCCACTTT
-	TRBV5-1	-	13	TRBJ1-2	CASSLTANYGYTF	TGCGCCAGCAGCTTGACAGCTAACTATGGCTACACCTTC
-	TRBV5-8	-	11	TRBJ1-4	CASSLLPGLFF	TGTGCCAGCAGCTTGCTCCCGGGACTGTTTTTT
-	TRBV18	TRBD2	16	TRBJ2-3	CASSPLSGGAGDTQYF	TGTGCCAGCTCCCCACTGAGCGGGGGGGCAGGGGATACGCAGTATTTT
-	TRBV7-9	-	12	TRBJ2-7	CASSLVHYEQYF	TGTGCCAGCAGCTTAGTACACTACGAGCAGTACTTC
-	TRBV9	-	15	TRBJ2-7	CASSPDPTSWHEQYF	TGTGCCAGCAGCCCCGACCCCACTAGTTGGCACGAGCAGTACTTC
-	TRBV7-9	-	16	TRBJ1-3	CASSLAGGSSGNTIYF	TGTGCCAGCAGCTTAGCGGGGGGTTCTTCTGGAAACACCATATATTTT
-	TRBV27	-	16	TRBJ1-1	CASSLGGPAVGREAFF	TGTGCCAGCAGTTTAGGAGGTCCTGCCGTAGGCCGCGAAGCTTTCTTT
-	TRBV3-1/TRBV3-2	-	14	TRBJ1-2	CASSQDWATYGYTF	TGTGCCAGCAGCCAAGATTGGGCTACCTATGGCTACACCTTC
-	TRBV5-6	TRBD1	13	TRBJ1-2	CASSLGQGDGYTF	TGTGCCAGCAGCTTGGGTCAGGGGGATGGCTACACCTTC
-	TRBV3-1/TRBV3-2	TRBD2	16	TRBJ2-5	CASSDPAGGNRVTQYF	TGTGCCAGCAGTGATCCGGCGGGGGGAAATAGGGTGACCCAGTACTTC
-	TRBV15	TRBD1	14	TRBJ2-5	CATSPRDRQETQYF	TGTGCCACCAGCCCCCGGGACAGGCAAGAGACCCAGTACTTC
-	TRBV5-6	-	14	TRBJ1-1	CASSFFRVGTEAFF	TGTGCCAGCAGCTTCTTCAGGGTCGGCACTGAAGCTTTCTTT
-	TRBV19	TRBD1	19	TRBJ2-2	CASSIAGQGGVGDTGELFF	TGTGCCAGTAGTATAGCCGGACAGGGGGGAGTGGGGGACACCGGGGAGCTGTTTTTT
-	TRBV27	-	14	TRBJ2-7	CASSFADRPYEQYF	TGTGCCAGCAGTTTTGCCGACAGACCCTACGAGCAGTACTTC
-	TRBV18	TRBD1	14	TRBJ2-7	CASSPPTGGGEQYF	TGTGCCAGCTCACCGCCTACAGGGGGAGGCGAGCAGTACTTC
-	TRBV27	TRBD1	14	TRBJ1-6	CASSLQGVKSVFHF	TGTGCCAGCAGTCTACAGGGGGTCAAGAGCGTCTTCCACTTT
-	TRBV5-1	-	15	TRBJ1-2	CASSFDSPRYYGYTF	TGCGCCAGCAGCTTCGACTCCCCAAGGTACTATGGCTACACCTTC
few	TRBV7-9	-	11	TRBJ2-2	CASSFGGELFF	TGTGCCAGCAGCTTCGGCGGGGAGCTGTTTTTT
-	TRBV9	TRBD2	15	TRBJ2-7	CASSVGAGGTYEQYF	TGTGCCAGCAGCGTAGGTGCGGGGGGCACCTACGAGCAGTACTTC
few	TRBV9	-	16	TRBJ2-1	CASSVMGSGLGNEQFF	TGTGCCAGCAGCGTAATGGGTAGCGGCCTTGGGAATGAGCAGTTCTTC
-	TRBV6-5	TRBD1	14	TRBJ1-1	CASSFDREDTEAFF	TGTGCCAGCAGTTTCGACAGGGAGGACACTGAAGCTTTCTTT
-	TRBV6-5	-	12	TRBJ1-1	CASSSGSTEAFF	TGTGCCAGCAGCTCGGGGAGCACTGAAGCTTTCTTT
-	TRBV11-3	TRBD2	19	TRBJ2-1	CASSDPSGRGKSSYNEQFF	TGTGCCAGCAGCGACCCTTCGGGGCGGGGGAAAAGCTCCTACAATGAGCAGTTCTTC
-	TRBV6-2/TRBV6-3	TRBD2	15	TRBJ2-1	CASSHRLAGVDEQFF	TGTGCCAGCAGTCACAGACTAGCGGGAGTGGATGAGCAGTTCTTC
-	TRBV5-5	-	15	TRBJ1-2	CASSVMAQENYGYTF	TGTGCCAGCAGCGTCATGGCACAGGAGAACTATGGCTACACCTTC
-	TRBV4-2	-	16	TRBJ1-2	CASSQGSGVYRYGYTF	TGTGCCAGCAGCCAAGGTTCAGGGGTTTATAGGTATGGCTACACCTTC
few	TRBV7-9	-	12	TRBJ1-1	CASSLGQAEAFF	TGTGCCAGCAGCTTAGGGCAGGCTGAAGCTTTCTTT
once	TRBV6-5	TRBD2	16	TRBJ2-7	CASSYSLGGISYEQYF	TGTGCCAGCAGTTACTCACTCGGGGGGATCTCCTACGAGCAGTACTTC
-	TRBV30	TRBD1	12	TRBJ2-7	CAWSSQGYEQYF	TGTGCCTGGAGTTCACAGGGGTACGAGCAGTACTTC
-	TRBV6-6	TRBD1	14	TRBJ1-3	CASKQGTVGNTIYF	TGTGCCAGCAAACAGGGGACAGTCGGAAACACCATATATTTT
-	TRBV7-2	-	13	TRBJ2-5	CASSLVEGETQYF	TGTGCCAGCAGCTTAGTGGAGGGAGAGACCCAGTACTTC
-	TRBV7-7	-	15	TRBJ2-7	CASSLAFGPSYEQYF	TGTGCTAGCAGCTTAGCGTTTGGGCCTTCTTACGAGCAGTACTTC
-	TRBV20-1	TRBD2	11	TRBJ2-7	CSVAGTYEQYF	TGCAGTGTAGCGGGAACCTACGAGCAGTACTTC
-	TRBV5-6	TRBD1	18	TRBJ1-1	CASTSLLTGHTRGTEAFF	TGTGCCAGCACCTCCCTCCTGACAGGGCACACCCGGGGGACTGAAGCTTTCTTT
-	TRBV14	TRBD2	17	TRBJ2-7	CASSQDRASGRAREQYF	TGTGCCAGCAGCCAAGATCGGGCTAGCGGGAGGGCCCGCGAGCAGTACTTC
-	TRBV10-3	TRBD1	15	TRBJ2-7	CAISGGQGRNYEQYF	TGTGCCATCAGTGGGGGACAGGGAAGGAACTACGAGCAGTACTTC
-	TRBV28	-	14	TRBJ2-5	CASSSPGQKETQYF	TGTGCCAGCAGCTCCCCCGGACAGAAAGAGACCCAGTACTTC
few	TRBV12-3/TRBV12-4	-	12	TRBJ1-1	CASTKLGTEAFF	TGTGCCAGCACCAAACTCGGCACTGAAGCTTTCTTT
-	TRBV19	TRBD1	15	TRBJ1-1	CASSIKAGGNTEAFF	TGTGCCAGTAGTATAAAGGCAGGGGGGAACACTGAAGCTTTCTTT
-	TRBV6-5	TRBD2	15	TRBJ2-4	CASRVTRGDGNIQYF	TGTGCCAGCAGAGTAACCCGGGGGGATGGAAACATTCAGTACTTC
-	TRBV7-2	TRBD1	14	TRBJ1-2	CASSQDRGGYGYTF	TGTGCCAGCAGCCAAGACAGGGGTGGCTATGGCTACACCTTC